This T cell receptor (beta chain) derives from a study of cytomegalovirus exposure and HLA in healthy donors. Vbeta (60) and Jbeta (13) primers were used in the PCR. Profiling relied on immunoSEQ multiplex PCR, and the TCRdb table lists in-frame clones only, not all of them. The sample consists of 150,000 to 250,000 clones, approximately 85% of them appearing once. Findings and caveats of the study: Earlier results showed most TCR beta V segments being productive about 90% or about 30% of the time.

To note about this clone: What it recognizes is unknown.

Trimming removed 6 bases from V and 4 bases from J, with 12 bases in between. The CDR3 runs to 13 residues. Per the germline V gene, CDR1 is MNHNY and CDR2 is SVGAGI (reference sequence). The chain joins TRBV6-6 to TRBJ1-2; possibly TRBD1 for D (5 bases). The sequence was collected from a woman aged 50 to 60 in good health and CMV-seronegative. The sample consisted of PBMCs. In nucleotides, the CDR3 is TGTGCCAGCAGCCAAGGCGGGGGCTATGGCTACACCTTC. It is translated as CASSQGGGYGYTF.